One sample yielded the 14 T cell receptor beta chains listed below, sequenced in a study of STAT5B mutations in CD4+ large granular lymphocyte leukemia. Some clones are missing from TCRdb's copy, which holds only in-frame ones; the method was immunoSEQ multiplex PCR. This table has about 31,000 clones, around 67% appearing once. What was sequenced was CD4+ T cells from blood buffy coats. The receptors were sampled from a human donor in good health.

The chain couples TRBV18 to TRBJ1-4; 9 bases line up with TRBD1. V trimming: 4 bases; J trimming: 4 bases; junction bases outside the gene matches: 10. The CDR3 is made up of 17 amino acids. Germline lookup yields CDR1 KGHSH and CDR2 LQKENI. The CDR3 sequence: CASSRDRDPSLNEKLFF. The DNA of the CDR3 is TGTGCCAGCTCACGGGACAGGGATCCATCCCTTAATGAAAAACTGTTTTTT.

The J gene is TRBJ2-2, the V gene TRBV5-4; 8 bases agree with TRBD2. J was trimmed by 0 bases and V by 4 bases; bases with no gene match: 5. Germline loops: CDR1 SGHNT, CDR2 YYREEE (reference sequence). This CDR3 has 16 amino acids. The CDR3 coding sequence is TGTGCCAGCAGCACGAGACTAGCGCCGAACACCGGGGAGCTGTTTTTT. It specifies CASSTRLAPNTGELFF. The full variable domain, in which reference TRBV5-4 and TRBJ2-2 provide the parts outside the CDR3, is ETGVTQSPTHLIKTRGQQVTLRCSSQSGHNTVSWYQQALGQGPQFIFQYYREEENGRGNFPPRFSGLQFPNYSSELNVNALELDDSALYLCASSTRLAPNTGELFFGEGSRLTVL.

This clone showed up just once. This rearrangement joins TRBV5-1 to TRBJ2-5; 8 nucleotides line up with TRBD2. This CDR3 has 13 residues. The germline V gene encodes CDR1 SGHRS and CDR2 YFSETQ. J gave up 3 bases and V 2 bases, and 0 bases lay outside the gene matches. CDR3 amino acids: CASSFGGEETQYF. The CDR3 DNA is TGCGCCAGCAGCTTCGGGGGGGAAGAGACCCAGTACTTC.

The chain combines TRBV5-4 with TRBJ2-2; 9 nucleotides line up with TRBD1. J gave up 3 bases and V 3 bases, and 6 bases lay outside the gene matches. Germline V lookup: CDR1 SGHNT, CDR2 YYREEE (reference sequence). This CDR3 comprises 16 residues. The CDR3 coding sequence is TGTGCCAGCAGCTCAGGGACAGGGTGGGACACCGGGGAGCTGTTTTTT. Its translation: CASSSGTGWDTGELFF.

The V and J genes are TRBV9 and TRBJ1-1; D unclear. The CDR3 has 13 residues. CDR1 and CDR2 from the germline V gene are SGDLS and YYNGEE. Trimming removed 1 base from V and 0 bases from J, with 4 bases in between. Written as DNA, the CDR3 is TGTGCCAGCAGCGTATTAATGAACACTGAAGCTTTCTTT. It translates to CASSVLMNTEAFF.

V gene TRBV5-1 combines with J gene TRBJ2-7; 10 nucleotides match TRBD1. The V gene end was trimmed by 2 bases and the J gene end by 3 bases; junction bases not matched to a gene: 2. Germline V gives CDR1 SGHRS, CDR2 YFSETQ. This CDR3 region has 14 residues. CDR3 residues: CASSFGTGDYEQYF. CDR3 coding DNA: TGCGCCAGCAGCTTTGGGACAGGGGACTACGAGCAGTACTTC. The complete variable domain, with remaining parts taken from reference TRBV5-1 and TRBJ2-7, reads KAGVTQTPRYLIKTRGQQVTLSCSPISGHRSVSWYQQTPGQGLQFLFEYFSETQRNKGNFPGRFSGRQFSNSRSEMNVSTLELGDSALYLCASSFGTGDYEQYFGPGTRLTVT.

V gene TRBV5-4 combines with J gene TRBJ2-7; tentatively, D is TRBD2 (5 bases). This CDR3 comprises 14 residues. Trimming stripped 5 bases from V and 3 bases from J, with 15 bases between. Germline CDR1 SGHNT, CDR2 YYREEE (reference sequence). The CDR3, as DNA: TGTGCCAGCAGGTCCGCGGGCAGCGGCTACGAGCAGTACTTC. Translated: CASRSAGSGYEQYF.

J is TRBJ2-7 and V is TRBV6-5; 10 nucleotides align to TRBD2. The CDR3 is 16 amino acids. The V segment lost 4 bases and the J segment 3 bases; nucleotides outside the gene matches: 9. Germline V gives CDR1 MNHEY, CDR2 SVGAGI. The CDR3 is CASSLRTSGYFYEQYF. CDR3 sequence (DNA): TGTGCCAGCAGTTTAAGGACTAGCGGATACTTCTACGAGCAGTACTTC.

The chain employs TRBV5-1 and TRBJ1-3; D gene unclear. V lost 0 bases and J 0 bases, leaving 4 bases between the germline ends. The CDR3 totals 14 residues. CDR1 SGHRS and CDR2 YFSETQ come from the germline V gene. The CDR3, as DNA: TGCGCCAGCAGCTTGGTTTCCTCTGGAAACACCATATATTTT. Its translation is CASSLVSSGNTIYF.

The chain joins TRBV10-3 to TRBJ1-1; D uncertain. The CDR3 has 14 residues. The germline V gene encodes CDR1 ENHRY and CDR2 SYGVKD. V lost 3 bases and J 0 bases, leaving 8 bases between the germline ends. The CDR3 protein is CAISDTAMNTEAFF. The CDR3 DNA reads TGTGCCATCAGTGATACAGCCATGAACACTGAAGCTTTCTTT.

This sequence joins TRBV7-9 and TRBJ2-3; possibly TRBD1 for D (6 bases). This CDR3 is 13 amino acids long. V dropped 5 bases and J dropped 6 bases, with 12 bases sitting between them. Germline-derived CDR1 and CDR2 are SEHNR and FQNEAQ (reference sequence). The CDR3 DNA sequence: TGTGCCAGCAGCGCCGGGACATCTGATACGCAGTATTTT. It codes for CASSAGTSDTQYF.

V and J are TRBV7-6 and TRBJ2-2; D may be TRBD1 (5 bases). V was trimmed by 1 base and J by 3 bases, leaving 9 bases between them. The CDR3 loop spans 15 amino acids. Germline lookup yields CDR1 SGHVS and CDR2 FNYEAQ. The chain's CDR3 is CASSLVVRDTGELFF. The CDR3 region has the DNA TGTGCCAGCAGCTTAGTAGTCAGGGACACCGGGGAGCTGTTTTTT. The full variable domain, its missing parts supplied by reference TRBV7-6 and TRBJ2-2, is GAGVSQSPRYKVTKRGQDVALRCDPISGHVSLYWYRQALGQGPEFLTYFNYEAQQDKSGLPNDRFSAERPEGSISTLTIQRTEQRDSAMYRCASSLVVRDTGELFFGEGSRLTVL.

This chain links TRBV18 with TRBJ1-1; no definite D call. The germline V and J ends were trimmed by 1 base and 4 bases, with 16 bases remaining between them. The germline CDR1 and CDR2 sequences are KGHSH and LQKENI. The CDR3 length is 16 residues. The CDR3 bases are TGTGCCAGCTCACCACTATTAGTGGAGGTAGGCACTGAAGCTTTCTTT. Amino acid sequence: CASSPLLVEVGTEAFF.

The chain has TRBV10-3 and TRBJ2-7; TRBD1 matches at 7 bases. V dropped 0 bases and J dropped 0; count of bases not matched to a gene: 8. The CDR3 is made up of 17 amino acids. The V gene's germline CDR1 is ENHRY and CDR2 SYGVKD. CDR3 sequence (DNA): TGTGCCATCAGTGAGTCCTTGACAGGGCCAAGCTCCTACGAGCAGTACTTC. Translated, it gives CAISESLTGPSSYEQYF.